This T cell receptor beta chain was captured in a study of T cells after yellow fever vaccination. Study background: Those fractions that held only low numbers of cells were prepared using the SMART-Seq v4 Ultra Low Input RNA kit.

A word on this clonotype: Its antigen is currently unknown.

Findings and limits, study-wide: Contamination of FACS-sorted repertoires by abundant clonotypes from the bulk population could occur. The study found a weaker secondary response that peaked faster, day 5 versus 15.

Germline values: CDR1 KGHSH, CDR2 LQKENI. V lost 3 bases, J lost 6 bases, and 3 bases lay in between. This CDR3 is built from 12 residues. UMIs and a universal primer site were added when TCR cDNA was made by 5'RACE template switching. TCRdb itself ran the 5' RACE reads through MiXCR, one entry per CDR3 protein. The sample yields 150,000 to 200,000 distinct CDR3 sequences, approximately 6.2% seen once. This chain links TRBV18 with TRBJ1-6; no reliable D call. This TCR was sampled from a man younger than 35 who received the YFV17D yellow fever vaccine. The material sequenced was CD4+ T cells sorted from PBMCs, taken on the day of the first yellow fever vaccination. The CDR3 region has the DNA TGTGCCAGCTCACCGGGTAATTCACCCCTCCACTTT. This codes for CASSPGNSPLHF.